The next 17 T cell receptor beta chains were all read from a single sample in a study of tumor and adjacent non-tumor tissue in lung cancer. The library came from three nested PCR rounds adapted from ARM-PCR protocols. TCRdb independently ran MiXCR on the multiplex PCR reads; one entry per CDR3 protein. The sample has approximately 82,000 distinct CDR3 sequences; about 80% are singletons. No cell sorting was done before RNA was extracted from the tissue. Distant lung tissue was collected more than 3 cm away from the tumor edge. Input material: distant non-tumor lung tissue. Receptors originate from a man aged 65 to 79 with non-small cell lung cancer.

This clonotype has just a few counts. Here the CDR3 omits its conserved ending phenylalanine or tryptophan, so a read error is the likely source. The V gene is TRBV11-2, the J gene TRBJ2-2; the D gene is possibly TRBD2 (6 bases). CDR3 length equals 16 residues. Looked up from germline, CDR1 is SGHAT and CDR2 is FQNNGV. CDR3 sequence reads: CTSSLVGTGVAGELFL. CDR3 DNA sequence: TGTACTAGCAGCTTAGTGGGCACGGGGGTTGCCGGGGAGCTGTTTCTT.

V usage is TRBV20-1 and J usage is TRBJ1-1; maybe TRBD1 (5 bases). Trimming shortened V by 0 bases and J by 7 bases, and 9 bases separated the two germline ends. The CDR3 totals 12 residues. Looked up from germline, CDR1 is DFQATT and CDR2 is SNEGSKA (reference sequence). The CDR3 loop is CSAREGPVEAFF. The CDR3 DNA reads TGCAGTGCTAGAGAGGGGCCCGTTGAAGCTTTCTTT.

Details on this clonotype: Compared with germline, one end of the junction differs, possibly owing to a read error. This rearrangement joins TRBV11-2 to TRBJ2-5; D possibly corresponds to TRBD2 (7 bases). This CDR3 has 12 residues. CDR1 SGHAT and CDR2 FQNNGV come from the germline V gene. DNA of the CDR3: TGTGCCAGGAGCTGGGGGGGCGATACCCAGTACTTC. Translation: CARSWGGDTQYF.

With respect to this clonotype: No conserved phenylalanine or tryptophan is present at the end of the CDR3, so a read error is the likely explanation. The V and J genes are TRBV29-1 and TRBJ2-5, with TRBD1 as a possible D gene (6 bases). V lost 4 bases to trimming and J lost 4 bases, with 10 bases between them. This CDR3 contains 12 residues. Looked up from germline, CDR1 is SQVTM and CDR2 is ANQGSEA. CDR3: CSVVEGGETQYI. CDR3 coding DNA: TGCAGCGTTGTAGAAGGGGGAGAGACCCAGTACATC.

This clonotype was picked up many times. CDR3 coding DNA: TGTGCCAGCAGCCCCTGGACAGGGTTTCTTTACTACGAGCAGTACTTC. It specifies CASSPWTGFLYYEQYF. V is TRBV11-3 and J is TRBJ2-7; TRBD1 agrees at 8 bases. Germline V gene lookup returns CDR1 SGHNT and CDR2 YENEEA. Germline trimming cut 5 bases from V and 3 bases from J; bases unmatched to any gene: 12. The CDR3 is 16 amino acids.

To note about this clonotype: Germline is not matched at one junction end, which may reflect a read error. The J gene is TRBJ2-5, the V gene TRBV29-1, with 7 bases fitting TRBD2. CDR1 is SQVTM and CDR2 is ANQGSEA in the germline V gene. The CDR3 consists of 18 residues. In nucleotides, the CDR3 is TGCTGCGTTGAATTCTATTGGACTAACGGGGGGAAACCAGAGACCCAGTACTTC. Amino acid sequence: CCVEFYWTNGGKPETQYF.

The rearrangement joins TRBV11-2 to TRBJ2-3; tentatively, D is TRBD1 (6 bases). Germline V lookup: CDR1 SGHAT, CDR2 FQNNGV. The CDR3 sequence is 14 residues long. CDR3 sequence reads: CTISSQGFSDTQYF. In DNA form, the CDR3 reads TGTACCATCAGCTCGCAGGGGTTCTCAGATACGCAGTATTTT. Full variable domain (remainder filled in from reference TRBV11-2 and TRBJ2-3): EAGVAQSPRYKIIEKRQSVAFWCNPISGHATLYWYQQILGQGPKLLIQFQNNGVVDDSQLPKDRFSAERLKGVDSTLKIQPAKLEDSAVYLCTISSQGFSDTQYFGPGTRLTVL.

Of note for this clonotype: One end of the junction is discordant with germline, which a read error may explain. The CDR3 region is CASSLGGPNTGDLFF. CDR3 bases: TGTGCCAGCAGCTTAGGGGGTCCGAACACCGGGGACCTGTTTTTT. The V call is TRBV7-3, the J call TRBJ2-2; the D gene could be TRBD1 or TRBD2 (5 bases each). Per germline, CDR1 SGHTA and CDR2 FQGTGA. The CDR3 has 15 residues.

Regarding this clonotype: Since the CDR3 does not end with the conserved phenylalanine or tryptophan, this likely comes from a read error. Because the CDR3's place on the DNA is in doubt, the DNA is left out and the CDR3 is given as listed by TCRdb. The CDR3 protein is CSVEAGAGANVLTI. The rearrangement uses TRBV29-1 and TRBJ2-6; TRBD1 reflects the table's D call only, with no check against the DNA. Including both end residues, the CDR3 is 14 amino acids long. Germline assignment: CDR1 SQVTM and CDR2 ANQGSEA.

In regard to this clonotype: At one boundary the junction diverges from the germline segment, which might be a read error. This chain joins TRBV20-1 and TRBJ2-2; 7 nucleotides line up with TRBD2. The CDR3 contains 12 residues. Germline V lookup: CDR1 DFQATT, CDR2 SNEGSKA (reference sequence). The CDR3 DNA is TGCAGTCTAGCGGCGAAGTCCGGGAAGCTGTTTTTT. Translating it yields CSLAAKSGKLFF.

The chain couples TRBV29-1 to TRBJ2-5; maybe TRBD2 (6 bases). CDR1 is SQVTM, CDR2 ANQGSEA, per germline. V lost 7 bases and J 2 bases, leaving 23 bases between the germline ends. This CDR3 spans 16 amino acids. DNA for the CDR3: TGCAGCGCCAATCCCTACCTCCAGACTAGTCAAGAGACCCAGTACTTC. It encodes CSANPYLQTSQETQYF.

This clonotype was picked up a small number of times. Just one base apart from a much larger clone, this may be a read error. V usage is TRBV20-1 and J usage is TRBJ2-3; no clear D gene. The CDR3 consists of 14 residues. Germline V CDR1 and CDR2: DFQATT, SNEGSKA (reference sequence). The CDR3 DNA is TGCGGTGCTAGAGTAGGGTGGGACACAGATACGCAGTATTTT. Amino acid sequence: CGARVGWDTDTQYF.

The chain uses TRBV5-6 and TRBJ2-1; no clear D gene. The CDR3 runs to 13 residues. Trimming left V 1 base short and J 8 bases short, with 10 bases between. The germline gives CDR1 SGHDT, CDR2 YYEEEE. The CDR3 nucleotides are TGTGCCAGCAGCTTGCCTACTTTGGATGAGCAGTTCTTC. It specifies CASSLPTLDEQFF. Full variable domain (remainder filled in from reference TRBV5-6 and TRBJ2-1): DAGVTQSPTHLIKTRGQQVTLRCSPKSGHDTVSWYQQALGQGPQFIFQYYEEEERQRGNFPDRFSGHQFPNYSSELNVNALLLGDSALYLCASSLPTLDEQFFGPGTRLTVL.

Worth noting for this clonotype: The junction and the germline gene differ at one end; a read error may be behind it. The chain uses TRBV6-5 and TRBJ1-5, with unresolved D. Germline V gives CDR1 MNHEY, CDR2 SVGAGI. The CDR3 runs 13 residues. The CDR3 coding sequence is TGTGCCAGCAGTTATAAGCTGAATCAGCCCCAGCATTTC. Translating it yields CASSYKLNQPQHF.

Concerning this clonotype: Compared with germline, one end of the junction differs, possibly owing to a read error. The CDR3 sequence: CAGSLERLERTSYNEQFF. The CDR3 DNA is TGTGCCGGCAGCTTAGAGCGTCTGGAGCGGACTTCCTACAATGAGCAGTTCTTC. J is TRBJ2-1 and V is TRBV11-2; TRBD2 is a possible D gene (5 bases). CDR1 is SGHAT and CDR2 is FQNNGV in the germline V gene. CDR3 size: 18 residues.

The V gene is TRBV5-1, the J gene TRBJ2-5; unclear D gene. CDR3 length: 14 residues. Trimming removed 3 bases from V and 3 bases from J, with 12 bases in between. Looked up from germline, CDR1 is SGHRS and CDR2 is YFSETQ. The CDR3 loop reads CASSSGPAEETQYF. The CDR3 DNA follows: TGCGCCAGCAGCTCGGGCCCAGCCGAAGAGACCCAGTACTTC.

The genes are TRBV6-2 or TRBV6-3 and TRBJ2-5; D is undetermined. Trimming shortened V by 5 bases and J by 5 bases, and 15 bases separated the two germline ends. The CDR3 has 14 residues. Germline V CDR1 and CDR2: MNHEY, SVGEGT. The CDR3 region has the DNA TGTGCCAGCAGTACAAGCCCACGCCGGGAGACCCAGTACTTC. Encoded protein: CASSTSPRRETQYF.